This T cell receptor (beta chain) emerged from a study of blood T cell repertoires in COVID-19. Study overall: Acute and convalescent COVID-19 samples came from the United States, Italy and Spain. Nucleic acid was either cDNA or gDNA, and it came from T cells, B-cell-depleted T cells, or PBMCs.

In the source study's methods: Amplifying reference gene primers gave estimates of nucleated cell counts. Repertoires were generated with immunoSEQ multiplex PCR, while TCRdb's copy carries only in-frame clones and drops some. D and trimming come from the DNA, and the V and J calls and clone size come from that table. The profile shows under 350,000 clones, approximately 82% of them singletons. V was clipped by 5 bases and J by 3 bases; unmatched bases: 7. There are 15 residues in the CDR3. The germline V gene has CDR1 SGHVS and CDR2 FQNEAQ. This sequence was found in a man in his fifties or sixties who had recovered from COVID-19. V usage is TRBV7-8 and J usage is TRBJ1-5, with 7 bases fitting TRBD1. Sequenced sample: peripheral blood. The CDR3 loop reads CASSTQGQFNQPQHF. The CDR3 DNA reads as TGTGCCAGCAGCACCCAGGGACAGTTCAATCAGCCCCAGCATTTT.